Listed here is a single T cell receptor beta chain. Its matching antigen is unknown. Following RNA extraction, reverse transcription yielded cDNA that acted as the sequencing template. TCRdb's table, derived via immunoSEQ multiplex PCR, lists solely in-frame clones and lacks some. The data show fewer than 150,000 clones, about 61% seen once. The CDR3 is 12 residues long. Germline lookup yields CDR1 GTSNPN and CDR2 SVGIG (reference sequence). Between the trimmed V and J ends, which lost 3 bases and 1 base, there was a span of 6 bases. This specimen comes from a study of CD8+ T cells in alopecia areata. Study observations and caveats: TCRs were shared less clearly across patients than in mice, possibly for HLA-related reasons.

Sequencing was carried out using CD4+ T cells sorted from blood. The V and J genes are TRBV30 and TRBJ2-5; the D is unclear. The origin of this receptor is a human donor in good health. The CDR3 DNA is TGTGCCTGGAGCGGAGTCCAAGAGACCCAGTACTTC. Its translation: CAWSGVQETQYF.